This T cell receptor (beta chain) comes out of a study of T cells in Graves' hyperthyroidism and ophthalmopathy. TCR beta CDR3 regions were amplified from RNA. The HTBI primer set was used in a first-round RT-PCR of the TCR CDR3. TCRdb called the multiplex PCR reads again in MiXCR, with one record for every CDR3 protein. The data contain about 700,000 distinct CDR3 sequences, roughly 15% of them seen just once; the ten biggest clones take up roughly 10%. Trimming cost V 0 bases and J 4 bases, with 10 bases left between them. CDR3 length: 15 residues. Germline values: CDR1 MNHEY, CDR2 SVGAGI. Whole-study findings and limits: Separating ophthalmopathy from stable hyperthyroidism was achieved by a 13 V-J model.

With respect to this clonotype: Its antigen remains unidentified.

The sequencing sample was made of blood. This chain uses TRBV6-5 with TRBJ1-5; no reliable D call. The sequence derives from a woman aged 18-30 years with Graves' hyperthyroidism. CDR3 nucleotide sequence: TGTGCCAGCAGTTACTCATTATTGGGTAATCAGCCCCAGCATTTT. This codes for CASSYSLLGNQPQHF.